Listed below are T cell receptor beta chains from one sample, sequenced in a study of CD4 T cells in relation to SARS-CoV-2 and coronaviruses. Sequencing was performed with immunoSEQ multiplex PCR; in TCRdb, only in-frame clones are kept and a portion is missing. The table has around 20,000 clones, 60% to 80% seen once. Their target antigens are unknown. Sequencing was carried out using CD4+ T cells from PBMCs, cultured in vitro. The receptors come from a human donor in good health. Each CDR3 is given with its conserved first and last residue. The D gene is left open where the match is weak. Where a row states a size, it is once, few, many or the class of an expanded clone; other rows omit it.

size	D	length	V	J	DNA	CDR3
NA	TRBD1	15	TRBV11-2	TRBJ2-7	TGTGCCAGCAGCCCTCGGGACAGGCCCCACTACGAGCAGTACTTC	CASSPRDRPHYEQYF
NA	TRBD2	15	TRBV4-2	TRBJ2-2	TGTGCCAGCACGGGACTAGCGGGACCCACCGGGGAGCTGTTTTTT	CASTGLAGPTGELFF
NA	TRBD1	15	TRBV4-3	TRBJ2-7	TGCGCCAGCAGCCAAGATTGGGGACAGGGCTACGAGCAGTACTTC	CASSQDWGQGYEQYF
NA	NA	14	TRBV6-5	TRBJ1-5	TGTGCCAGCAGTTACTCGCGGGGGAATCAGCCCCAGCATTTT	CASSYSRGNQPQHF
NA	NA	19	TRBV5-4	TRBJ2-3	TGTGCCAGCAGCGAGAAAGCGGCCACACACTCCCTCATCCCAGATACGCAGTATTTT	CASSEKAATHSLIPDTQYF
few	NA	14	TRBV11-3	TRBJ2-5	TGTGCCAGCAGCTTAGGTCCGACAGAAGAGACCCAGTACTTC	CASSLGPTEETQYF
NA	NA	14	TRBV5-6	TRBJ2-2	TGTGCCAGCAGCACCCTGACAGACACCGGGGAGCTGTTTTTT	CASSTLTDTGELFF
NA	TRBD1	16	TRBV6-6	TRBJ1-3	TGTGCCAGCAGCCACGGGGACAGGGGGGATGGAAACACCATATATTTT	CASSHGDRGDGNTIYF
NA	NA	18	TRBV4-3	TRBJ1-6	TGCGCCAGCAGCCAAGTACTCCAAAGGAGCTCCTATAATTCACCCCTCCACTTT	CASSQVLQRSSYNSPLHF
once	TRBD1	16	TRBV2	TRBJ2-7	TGTGCCAGCAGTGAAAGTAGGACAGGGGGCCGGTACGAGCAGTACTTC	CASSESRTGGRYEQYF
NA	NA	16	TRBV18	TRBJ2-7	TGTGCCAGCTCACCGGAGTTGACAGTTCTTTCCTACGAGCAGTACTTC	CASSPELTVLSYEQYF
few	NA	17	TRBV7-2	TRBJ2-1	TGTGCCAGCAGCTTAGGGCCCGGTCTTACCCCCTCCAATGAGCAGTTCTTC	CASSLGPGLTPSNEQFF
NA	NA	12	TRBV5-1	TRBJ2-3	TGCGCCAGCAGCTTGGATGCAGATACGCAGTATTTT	CASSLDADTQYF
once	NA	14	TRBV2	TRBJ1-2	TGTGCCAGCAGTGAATCTCTCCAGGTGGATGGCTACACCTTC	CASSESLQVDGYTF
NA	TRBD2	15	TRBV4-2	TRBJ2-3	TGTGCCAGCAGCTCACCTAGCGGGAGGGCAGATACGCAGTATTTT	CASSSPSGRADTQYF
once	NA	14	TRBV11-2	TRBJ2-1	TGTGCCAGCAGCTTAGAGGTATGGGGCAATGAGCAGTTCTTC	CASSLEVWGNEQFF
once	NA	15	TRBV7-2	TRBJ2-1	TGTGCCAGCAGCTTAGGGCGGGGACTCTACAATGAGCAGTTCTTC	CASSLGRGLYNEQFF
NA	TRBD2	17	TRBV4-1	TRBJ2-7	TGCGCCAGCAGCCAAGACTGGGGCCGCGGGAGCTCCTACGAGCAGTACTTC	CASSQDWGRGSSYEQYF
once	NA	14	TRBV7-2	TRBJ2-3	TGTGCCAGCAGCCCAGAGGGCTACACAGATACGCAGTATTTT	CASSPEGYTDTQYF
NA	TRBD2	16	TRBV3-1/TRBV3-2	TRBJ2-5	TGTGCCAGCAGCCCGGGACTAGCGGGGACTGTGGAGACCCAGTACTTC	CASSPGLAGTVETQYF
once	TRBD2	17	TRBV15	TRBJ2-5	TGTGCCACCAGCAGTCGCGGGCGGGAGGGCCCTCTAGAGACCCAGTACTTC	CATSSRGREGPLETQYF
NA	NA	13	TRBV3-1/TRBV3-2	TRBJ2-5	TGTGCCAGCAGCCAAGGACATCCCGGGACCCAGTACTTC	CASSQGHPGTQYF
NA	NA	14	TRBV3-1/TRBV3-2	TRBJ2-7	TGTGCCAGCAGCCCAGGCCCAGGGTCCTACGAGCAGTACTTC	CASSPGPGSYEQYF
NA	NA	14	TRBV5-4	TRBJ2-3	TGTGCCAGCAGCGCCAGGTGGGCATCAGATACGCAGTATTTT	CASSARWASDTQYF
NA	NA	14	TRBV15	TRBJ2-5	TGTGCCACCAGCAGAGATCTAGCGCAAGAGACCCAGTACTTC	CATSRDLAQETQYF
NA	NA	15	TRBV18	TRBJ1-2	TGTGCCAGCTCACCACCGAATCAGGCTAACTATGGCTACACCTTC	CASSPPNQANYGYTF
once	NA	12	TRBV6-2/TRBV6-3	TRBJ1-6	TGTGCCAGCAGTTACTCGTCGGGACCCCTCCACTTT	CASSYSSGPLHF
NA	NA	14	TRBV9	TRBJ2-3	TGTGCCAGCAGCGTAAGTCTTAGCACAGATACGCAGTATTTT	CASSVSLSTDTQYF
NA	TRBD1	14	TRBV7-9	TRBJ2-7	TGTGCCAGCAGCTTTAACAGGGGACCCTACGAGCAGTACTTC	CASSFNRGPYEQYF
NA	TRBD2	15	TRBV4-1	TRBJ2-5	TGCGCCAGCAGCCCTAGCGGGAGGGCCGTAGAGACCCAGTACTTC	CASSPSGRAVETQYF
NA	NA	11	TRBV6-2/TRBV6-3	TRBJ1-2	TGTGCCAGCAGCCAGGACGATGGCTACACCTTC	CASSQDDGYTF
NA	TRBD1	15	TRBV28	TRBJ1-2	TGTGCCAGCAGCGCTCCAGGGGGTGCTAACTATGGCTACACCTTC	CASSAPGGANYGYTF
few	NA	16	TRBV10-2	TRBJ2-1	TGCGCCAGCAGTGACAACTCTAGAGGGGGGGCCAGTGAGCAGTTCTTC	CASSDNSRGGASEQFF
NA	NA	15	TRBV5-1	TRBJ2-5	TGCGCCAGCAGCTTGGGAGAGGGCCTGGGAGAGACCCAGTACTTC	CASSLGEGLGETQYF
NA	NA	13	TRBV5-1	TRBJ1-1	TGCGCCAGCAGCTTCTCCAGGGACACTGAAGCTTTCTTT	CASSFSRDTEAFF
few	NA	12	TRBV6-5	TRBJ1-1	TGTGCCAGCAGCTCCGAGTTGGGTGAAGCTTTCTTT	CASSSELGEAFF
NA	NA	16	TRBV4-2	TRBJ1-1	TGTGCCAGCAGCCAACCCATCCGGACAGTCAACACTGAAGCTTTCTTT	CASSQPIRTVNTEAFF
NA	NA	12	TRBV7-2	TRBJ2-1	TGTGCCAGCAGCTTTTACCAGAATGAGCAGTTCTTC	CASSFYQNEQFF
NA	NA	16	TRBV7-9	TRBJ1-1	TGTGCCAGCAGCTTGGGTAGTTTGACCCGGGGCACTGAAGCTTTCTTT	CASSLGSLTRGTEAFF
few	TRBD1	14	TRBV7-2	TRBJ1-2	TGTGCCAGCAGCTTAGCAGGGGGCAACTATGGCTACACCTTC	CASSLAGGNYGYTF
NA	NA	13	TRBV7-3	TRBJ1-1	TGTGCCAGCAGCTTGGGCAGGTACACTGAAGCTTTCTTT	CASSLGRYTEAFF
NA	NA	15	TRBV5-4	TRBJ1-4	TGTGCCAGCAGCCCGGGGGGGACAAGTAATGAAAAACTGTTTTTT	CASSPGGTSNEKLFF
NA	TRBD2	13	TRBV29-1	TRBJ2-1	TGCAGCTTCCCGCGGGGCGGGAGACCCGAGCAGTTCTTC	CSFPRGGRPEQFF
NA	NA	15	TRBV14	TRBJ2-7	TGTGCCAGCAGCCAAGATCAAGCGTGGACCTACGAGCAGTACTTC	CASSQDQAWTYEQYF
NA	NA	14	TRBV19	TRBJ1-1	TGTGCCAGTAGTAGCGGAACAGTGAACACTGAAGCTTTCTTT	CASSSGTVNTEAFF
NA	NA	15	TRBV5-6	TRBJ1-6	TGTGCCAGCAGCTTTTTAACGGGGGGTAATTCACCCCTCCACTTT	CASSFLTGGNSPLHF
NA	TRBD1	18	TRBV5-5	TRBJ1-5	TGTGCCAGCAGTACCGGGGCGAACAGGGGGCATAGCAATCAGCCCCAGCATTTT	CASSTGANRGHSNQPQHF
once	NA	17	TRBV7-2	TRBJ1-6	TGTGCCAGCAGCTTAGGAGCCCCTGGGGGGGGTAATTCACCCCTCCACTTT	CASSLGAPGGGNSPLHF
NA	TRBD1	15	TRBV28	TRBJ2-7	TGTGCCAGCAGTAACGGACAGGAGACACCCTACGAGCAGTACTTC	CASSNGQETPYEQYF
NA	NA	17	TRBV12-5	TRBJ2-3	TGTGCTAGTGGTTTGTCACCTGACAGGTCCCGCACAGATACGCAGTATTTT	CASGLSPDRSRTDTQYF
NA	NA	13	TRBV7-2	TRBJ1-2	TGTGCCAGCAGCCCGGACGGTAACTATGGCTACACCTTC	CASSPDGNYGYTF
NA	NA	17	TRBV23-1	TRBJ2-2	TGCGCCAGCAGTCAACCCCAGGCAGGGAATGGCACCGGGGAGCTGTTTTTT	CASSQPQAGNGTGELFF